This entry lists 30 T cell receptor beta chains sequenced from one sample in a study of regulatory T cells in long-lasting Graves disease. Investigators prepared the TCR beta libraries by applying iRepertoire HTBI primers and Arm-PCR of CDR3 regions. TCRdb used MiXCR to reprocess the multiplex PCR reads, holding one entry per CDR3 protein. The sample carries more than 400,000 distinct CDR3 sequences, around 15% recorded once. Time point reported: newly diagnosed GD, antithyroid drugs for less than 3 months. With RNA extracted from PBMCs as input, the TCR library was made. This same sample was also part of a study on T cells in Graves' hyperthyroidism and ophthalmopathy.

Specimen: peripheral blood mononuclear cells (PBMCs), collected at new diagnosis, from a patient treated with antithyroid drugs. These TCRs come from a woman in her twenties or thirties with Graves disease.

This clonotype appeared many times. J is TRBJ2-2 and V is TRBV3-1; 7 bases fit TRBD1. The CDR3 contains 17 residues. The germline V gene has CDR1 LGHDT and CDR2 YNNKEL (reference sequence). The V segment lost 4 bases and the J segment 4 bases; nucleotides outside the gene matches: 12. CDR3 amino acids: CASSLRDSTLGTGELFF. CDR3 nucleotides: TGTGCCAGCAGCCTCCGGGACAGCACTTTAGGCACCGGGGAGCTGTTTTTT.

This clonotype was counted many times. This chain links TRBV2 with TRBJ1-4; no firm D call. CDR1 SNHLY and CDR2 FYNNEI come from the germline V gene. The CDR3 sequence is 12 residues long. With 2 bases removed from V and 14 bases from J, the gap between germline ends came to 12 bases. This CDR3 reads CASSESGLWLFF. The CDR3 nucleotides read TGTGCCAGCAGTGAATCGGGGTTGTGGCTGTTTTTT.

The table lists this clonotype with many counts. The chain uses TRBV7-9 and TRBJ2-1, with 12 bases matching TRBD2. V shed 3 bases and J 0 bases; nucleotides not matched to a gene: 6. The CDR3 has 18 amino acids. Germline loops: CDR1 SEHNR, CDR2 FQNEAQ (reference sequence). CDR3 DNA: TGTGCCAGCAGCTTTCTAGCGGGAGGGCCTCGCTCCTACAATGAGCAGTTCTTC. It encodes CASSFLAGGPRSYNEQFF.

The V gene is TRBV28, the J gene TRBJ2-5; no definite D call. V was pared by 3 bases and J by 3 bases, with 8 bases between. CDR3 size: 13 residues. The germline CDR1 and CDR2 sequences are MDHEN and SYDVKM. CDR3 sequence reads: CASSFGTKETQYF. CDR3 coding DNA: TGTGCCAGCAGTTTCGGAACCAAAGAGACCCAGTACTTC. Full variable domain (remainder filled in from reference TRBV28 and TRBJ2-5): DVKVTQSSRYLVKRTGEKVFLECVQDMDHENMFWYRQDPGLGLRLIYFSYDVKMKEKGDIPEGYSVSREKKERFSLILESASTNQTSMYLCASSFGTKETQYFGPGTRLLVL.

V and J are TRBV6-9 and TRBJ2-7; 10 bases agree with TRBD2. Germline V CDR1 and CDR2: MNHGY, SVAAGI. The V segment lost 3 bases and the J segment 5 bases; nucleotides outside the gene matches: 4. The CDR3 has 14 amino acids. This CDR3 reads CASSYLGTSDEQYF. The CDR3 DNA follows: TGTGCCAGCAGTTACCTTGGGACTAGCGACGAGCAGTACTTC.

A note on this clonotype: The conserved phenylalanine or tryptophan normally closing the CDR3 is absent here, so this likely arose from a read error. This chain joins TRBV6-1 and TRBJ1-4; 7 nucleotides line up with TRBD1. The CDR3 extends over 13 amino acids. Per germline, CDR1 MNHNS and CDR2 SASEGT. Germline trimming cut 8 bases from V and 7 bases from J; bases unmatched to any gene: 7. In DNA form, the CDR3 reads TGTGCCAGCTGGAGGGGGCGCCGTGAAAAACTGTTTGTT. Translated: CASWRGRREKLFV.

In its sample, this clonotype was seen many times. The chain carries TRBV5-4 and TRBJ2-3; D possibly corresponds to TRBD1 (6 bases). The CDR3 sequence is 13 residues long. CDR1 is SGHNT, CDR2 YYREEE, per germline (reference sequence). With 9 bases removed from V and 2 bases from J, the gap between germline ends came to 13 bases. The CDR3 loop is CAIHGQLTDTQYF. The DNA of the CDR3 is TGTGCCATCCATGGACAGCTCACAGATACGCAGTATTTT. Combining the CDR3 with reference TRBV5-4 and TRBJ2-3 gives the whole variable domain ETGVTQSPTHLIKTRGQQVTLRCSSQSGHNTVSWYQQALGQGPQFIFQYYREEENGRGNFPPRFSGLQFPNYSSELNVNALELDDSALYLCAIHGQLTDTQYFGPGTRLTVL.

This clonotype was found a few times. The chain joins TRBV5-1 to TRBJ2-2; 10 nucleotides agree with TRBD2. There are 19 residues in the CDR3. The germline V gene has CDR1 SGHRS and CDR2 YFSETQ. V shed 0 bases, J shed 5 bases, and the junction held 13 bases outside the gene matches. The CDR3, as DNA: TGCGCCAGCAGCTTGGCTAAGACTAGCGGGCCTCTAAGGACCGGGGAGCTGTTTTTT. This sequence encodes CASSLAKTSGPLRTGELFF.

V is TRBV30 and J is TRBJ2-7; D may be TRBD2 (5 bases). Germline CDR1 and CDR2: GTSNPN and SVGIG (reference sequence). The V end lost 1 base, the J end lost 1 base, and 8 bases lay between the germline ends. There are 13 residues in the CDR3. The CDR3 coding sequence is TGTGCCTGGAGTGCCGGGATTTCCTACGAGCAGTACTTC. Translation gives CAWSAGISYEQYF.

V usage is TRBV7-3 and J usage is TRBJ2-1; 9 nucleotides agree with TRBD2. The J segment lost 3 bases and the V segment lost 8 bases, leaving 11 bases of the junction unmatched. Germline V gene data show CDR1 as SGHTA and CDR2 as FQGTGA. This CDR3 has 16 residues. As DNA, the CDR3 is TGTGCCAGCGACCTAGCGGGGAAACGCCTCTACAATGAGCAGTTCTTC. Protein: CASDLAGKRLYNEQFF.

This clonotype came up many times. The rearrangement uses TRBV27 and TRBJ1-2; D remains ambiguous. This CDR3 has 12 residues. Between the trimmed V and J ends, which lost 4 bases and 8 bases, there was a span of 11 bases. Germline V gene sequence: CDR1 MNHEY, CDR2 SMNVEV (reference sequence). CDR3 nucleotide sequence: TGTGCCAGCAGTTCGGTGGGGTCCGGCTACACCTTC. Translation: CASSSVGSGYTF.

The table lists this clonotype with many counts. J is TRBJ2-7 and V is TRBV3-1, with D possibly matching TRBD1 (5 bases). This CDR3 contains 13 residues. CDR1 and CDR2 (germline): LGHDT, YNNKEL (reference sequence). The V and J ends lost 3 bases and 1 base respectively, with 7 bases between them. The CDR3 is CASSQKGSYEQYF. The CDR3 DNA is TGTGCCAGCAGCCAGAAGGGGTCCTACGAGCAGTACTTC.

The CDR3 DNA follows: TGTGCCAGCAGTTACTCGAGGCCCTTCTGGGCCTACGAGCAGTACTTC. This translates into CASSYSRPFWAYEQYF. This chain joins TRBV6-5 and TRBJ2-7; D is ambiguous. Germline-derived CDR1 and CDR2 are MNHEY and SVGAGI. V was trimmed by 0 bases and J by 2 bases, leaving 14 bases between them. This CDR3 region has 16 residues.

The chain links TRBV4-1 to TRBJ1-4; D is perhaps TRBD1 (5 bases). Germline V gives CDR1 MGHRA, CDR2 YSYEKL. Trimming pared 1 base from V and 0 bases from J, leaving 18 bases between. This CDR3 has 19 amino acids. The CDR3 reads CASSQVVGGGLATNEKLFF. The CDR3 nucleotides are TGCGCCAGCAGCCAAGTTGTCGGGGGGGGACTTGCAACTAATGAAAAACTGTTTTTT.

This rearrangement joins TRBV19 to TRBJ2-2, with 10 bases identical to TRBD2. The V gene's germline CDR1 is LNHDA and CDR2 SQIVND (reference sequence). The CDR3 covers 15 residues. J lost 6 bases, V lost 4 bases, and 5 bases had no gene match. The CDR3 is CASSTLSGRAGELFF. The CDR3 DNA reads TGTGCCAGTAGTACTCTGAGCGGGAGGGCCGGGGAGCTGTTTTTT.

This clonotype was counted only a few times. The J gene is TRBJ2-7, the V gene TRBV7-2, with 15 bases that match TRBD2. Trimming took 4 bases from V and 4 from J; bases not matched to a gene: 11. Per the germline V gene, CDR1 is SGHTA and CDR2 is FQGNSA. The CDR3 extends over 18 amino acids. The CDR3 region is CASSSGLAGGLTTYEQYF. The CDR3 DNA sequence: TGTGCCAGCAGCTCCGGACTAGCGGGAGGGCTAACAACGTACGAGCAGTACTTC.

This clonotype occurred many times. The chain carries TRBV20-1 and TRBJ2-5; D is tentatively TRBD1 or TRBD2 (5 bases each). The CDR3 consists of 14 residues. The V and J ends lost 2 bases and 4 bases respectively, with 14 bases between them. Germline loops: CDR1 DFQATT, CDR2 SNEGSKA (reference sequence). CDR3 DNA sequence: TGCAGTGCTAGACAGCCGGGACCTCGAGAGACCCAGTACTTC. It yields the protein CSARQPGPRETQYF.

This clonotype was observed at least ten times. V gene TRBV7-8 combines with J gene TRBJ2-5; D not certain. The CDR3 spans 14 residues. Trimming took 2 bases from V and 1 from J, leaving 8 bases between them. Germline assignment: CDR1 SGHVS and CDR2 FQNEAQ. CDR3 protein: CASSLFRGQETQYF. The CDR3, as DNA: TGTGCCAGCAGCTTATTTCGTGGCCAAGAGACCCAGTACTTC.

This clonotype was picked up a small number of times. CDR3 loop: CASSLGDGSYEQYF. DNA of the CDR3: TGTGCCAGCAGCTTAGGAGATGGGTCCTACGAGCAGTACTTC. This chain uses TRBV7-2 with TRBJ2-7; D is uncertain. CDR3 length equals 14 residues. Germline assignment: CDR1 SGHTA and CDR2 FQGNSA. V was pared by 1 base and J by 1 base, with 8 bases between.

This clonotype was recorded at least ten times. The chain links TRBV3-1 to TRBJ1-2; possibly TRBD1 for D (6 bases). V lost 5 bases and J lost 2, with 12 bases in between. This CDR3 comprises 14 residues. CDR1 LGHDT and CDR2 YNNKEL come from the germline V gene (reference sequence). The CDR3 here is CASSFGQPNYGYTF. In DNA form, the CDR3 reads TGTGCCAGCAGCTTCGGACAGCCCAACTATGGCTACACCTTC.

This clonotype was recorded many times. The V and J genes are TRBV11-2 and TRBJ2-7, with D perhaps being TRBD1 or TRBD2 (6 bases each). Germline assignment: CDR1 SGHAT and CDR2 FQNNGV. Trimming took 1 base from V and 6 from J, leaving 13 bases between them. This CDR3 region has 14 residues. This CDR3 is CASSLGGGSVEQYF. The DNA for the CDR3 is TGTGCCAGCAGCTTAGGAGGGGGGAGTGTCGAGCAGTACTTC.

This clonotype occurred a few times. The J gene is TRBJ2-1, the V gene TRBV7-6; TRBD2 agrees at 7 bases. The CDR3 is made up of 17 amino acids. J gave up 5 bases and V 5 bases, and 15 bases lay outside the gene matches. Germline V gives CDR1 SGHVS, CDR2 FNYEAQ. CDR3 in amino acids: CASSHWGGSGRNNEQFF. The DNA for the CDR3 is TGTGCCAGCAGCCACTGGGGGGGTAGCGGTCGAAACAATGAGCAGTTCTTC.

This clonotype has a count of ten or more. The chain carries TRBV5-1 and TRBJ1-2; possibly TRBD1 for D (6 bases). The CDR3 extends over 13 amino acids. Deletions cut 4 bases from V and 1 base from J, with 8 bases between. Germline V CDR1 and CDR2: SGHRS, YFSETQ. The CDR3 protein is CASSNRVNYGYTF. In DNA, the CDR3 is TGCGCCAGCAGCAACAGGGTTAACTATGGCTACACCTTC.

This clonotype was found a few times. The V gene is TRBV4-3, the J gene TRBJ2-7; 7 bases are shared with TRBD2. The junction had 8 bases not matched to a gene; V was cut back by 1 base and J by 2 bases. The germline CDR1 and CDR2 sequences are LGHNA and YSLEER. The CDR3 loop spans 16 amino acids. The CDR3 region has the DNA TGCGCCAGCAGCCAAGTTATGAGCGGGAACGCCTACGAGCAGTACTTC. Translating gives CASSQVMSGNAYEQYF.

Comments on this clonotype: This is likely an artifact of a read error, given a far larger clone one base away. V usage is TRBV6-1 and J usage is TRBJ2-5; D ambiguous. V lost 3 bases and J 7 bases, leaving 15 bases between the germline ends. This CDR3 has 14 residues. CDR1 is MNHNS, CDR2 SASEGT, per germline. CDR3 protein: CASSDSSESGTQYF. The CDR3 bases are TGTGCCAGCAGTGACTCATCGGAATCCGGGACCCAGTACTTC.

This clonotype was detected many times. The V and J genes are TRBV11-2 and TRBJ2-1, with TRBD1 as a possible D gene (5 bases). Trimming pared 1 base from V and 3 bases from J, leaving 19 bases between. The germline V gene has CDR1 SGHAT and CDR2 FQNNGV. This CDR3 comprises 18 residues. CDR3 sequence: CASSLVYRKPVGYNEQFF. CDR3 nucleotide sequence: TGTGCCAGCAGCTTAGTTTACAGGAAGCCTGTTGGCTACAATGAGCAGTTCTTC.

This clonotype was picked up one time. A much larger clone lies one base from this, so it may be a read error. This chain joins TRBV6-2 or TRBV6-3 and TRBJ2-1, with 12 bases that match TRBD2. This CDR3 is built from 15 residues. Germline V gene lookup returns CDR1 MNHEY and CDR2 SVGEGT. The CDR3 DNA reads TGTGTCAGCAGTATTCTAGCGGGAGGGGACAATGAGCAGTTCTTC. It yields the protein CVSSILAGGDNEQFF.

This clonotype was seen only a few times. CDR3 amino acids: CATSDFGGHRYEQYF. The CDR3 DNA reads TGTGCCACCAGTGATTTTGGGGGGCATCGCTACGAGCAGTACTTC. The genes are TRBV24-1 and TRBJ2-7; TRBD1 or TRBD2 may be the D gene (6 bases each). V shed 1 base and J shed 3 bases, with 12 bases lying between them. The V gene's germline CDR1 is KGHDR and CDR2 SFDVKD. The CDR3 is made up of 15 amino acids.

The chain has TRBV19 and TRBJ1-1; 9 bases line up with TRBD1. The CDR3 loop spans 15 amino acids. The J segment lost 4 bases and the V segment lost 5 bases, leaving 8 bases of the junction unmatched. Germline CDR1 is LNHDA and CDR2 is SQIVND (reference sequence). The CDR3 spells CASSPGTGWSTEAFF. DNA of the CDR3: TGTGCCAGTAGTCCTGGGACAGGGTGGAGCACTGAAGCTTTCTTT.

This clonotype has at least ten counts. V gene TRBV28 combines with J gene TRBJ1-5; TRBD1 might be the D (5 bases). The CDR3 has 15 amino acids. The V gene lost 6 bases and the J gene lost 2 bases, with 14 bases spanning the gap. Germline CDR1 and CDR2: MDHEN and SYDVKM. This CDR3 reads CASRLGGGGNQPQHF. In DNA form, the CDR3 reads TGTGCCAGCAGGCTGGGGGGGGGAGGCAATCAGCCCCAGCATTTT.